This TCR beta chain was captured by sequencing in a study of shared clonotypes between healthy human individuals. This CDR3 region has 14 residues. Deletions cut 1 base from V and 5 bases from J, with 9 bases between. Germline CDR1 is SNHLY and CDR2 is FYNNEI. A word on this clone: The antigen remains unidentified.

It was CD45RO-negative cells, positively selected for CCR7, that made up naive CD8 cells, with terminally differentiated effector memory CD45RA+ cells excluded. Profiled with immunoSEQ multiplex PCR; TCRdb holds only in-frame clones, not every one. This table holds about 2 million clones, about 95% found once. General study findings and limits: Naive CD4 clonotype sharing across a handful of donors was 4% to 5%.

The chain uses TRBV2 and TRBJ1-5; no firm D call. This TCR derives from a young man in good health. Specimen: naive CD8+ T cells sorted from blood. The CDR3 protein is CASSEVPGDQPQHF. CDR3 nucleotide sequence: TGTGCCAGCAGTGAAGTTCCCGGAGATCAGCCCCAGCATTTT.